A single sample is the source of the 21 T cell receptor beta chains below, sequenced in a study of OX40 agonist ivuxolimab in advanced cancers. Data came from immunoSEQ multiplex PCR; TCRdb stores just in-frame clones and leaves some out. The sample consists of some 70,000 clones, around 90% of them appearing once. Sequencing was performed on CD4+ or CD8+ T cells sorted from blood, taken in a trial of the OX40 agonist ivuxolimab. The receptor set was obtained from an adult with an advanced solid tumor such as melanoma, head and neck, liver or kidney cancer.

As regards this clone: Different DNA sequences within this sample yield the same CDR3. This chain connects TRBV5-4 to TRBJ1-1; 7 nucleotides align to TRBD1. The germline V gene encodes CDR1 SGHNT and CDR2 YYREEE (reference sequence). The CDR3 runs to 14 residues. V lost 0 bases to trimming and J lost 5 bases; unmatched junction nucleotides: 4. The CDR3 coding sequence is TGTGCCAGCAGCTTGGCAGGGGGTGGTACTGAAGCTTTCTTT. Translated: CASSLAGGGTEAFF.

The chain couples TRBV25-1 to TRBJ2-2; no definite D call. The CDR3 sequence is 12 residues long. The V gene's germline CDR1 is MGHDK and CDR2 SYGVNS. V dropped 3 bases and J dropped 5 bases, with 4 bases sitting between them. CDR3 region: CASSDRTGELFF. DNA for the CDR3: TGTGCCAGCAGTGATAGGACCGGGGAGCTGTTTTTT.

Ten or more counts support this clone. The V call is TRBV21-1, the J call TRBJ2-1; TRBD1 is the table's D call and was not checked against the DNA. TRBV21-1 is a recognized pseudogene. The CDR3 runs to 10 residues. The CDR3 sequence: CASSTDSQFF. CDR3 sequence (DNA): TGTGCCAGCAGCACGGACAGTCAGTTCTTC.

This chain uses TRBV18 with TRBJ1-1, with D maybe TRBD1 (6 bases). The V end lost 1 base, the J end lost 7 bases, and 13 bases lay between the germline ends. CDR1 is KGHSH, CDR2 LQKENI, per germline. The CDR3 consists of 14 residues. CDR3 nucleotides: TGTGCCAGCTCACCACTCCAAGGAGGGGGTGAAGCTTTCTTT. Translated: CASSPLQGGGEAFF.

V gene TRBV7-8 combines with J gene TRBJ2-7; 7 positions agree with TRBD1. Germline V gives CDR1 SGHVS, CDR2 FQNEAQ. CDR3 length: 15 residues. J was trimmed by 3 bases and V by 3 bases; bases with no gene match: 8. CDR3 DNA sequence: TGTGCCAGCAGCTTGTCGACAGGGACCTACTACGAGCAGTACTTC. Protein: CASSLSTGTYYEQYF.

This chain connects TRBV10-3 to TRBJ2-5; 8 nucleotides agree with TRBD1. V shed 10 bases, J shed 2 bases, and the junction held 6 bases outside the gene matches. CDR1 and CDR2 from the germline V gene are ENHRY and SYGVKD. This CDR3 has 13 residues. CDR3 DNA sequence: TGTGCCAGCCATGGACAGGGACAAGAGACCCAGTACTTC. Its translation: CASHGQGQETQYF.

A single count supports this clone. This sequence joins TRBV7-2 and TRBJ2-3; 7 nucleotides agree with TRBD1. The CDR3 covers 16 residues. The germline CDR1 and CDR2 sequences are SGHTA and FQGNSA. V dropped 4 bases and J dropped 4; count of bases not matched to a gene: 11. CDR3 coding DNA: TGTGCCAGCAGCTCCCCGAGACAGGGTTTCGCAGATACGCAGTATTTT. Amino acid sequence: CASSSPRQGFADTQYF.

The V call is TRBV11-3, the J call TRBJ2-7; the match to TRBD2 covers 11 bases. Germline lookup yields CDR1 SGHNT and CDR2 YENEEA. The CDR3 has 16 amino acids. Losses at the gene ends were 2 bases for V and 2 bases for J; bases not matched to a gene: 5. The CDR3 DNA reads TGTGCCAGCAGCTTACCCGGACTAGCGGGCGCCTACGAGCAGTACTTC. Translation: CASSLPGLAGAYEQYF.

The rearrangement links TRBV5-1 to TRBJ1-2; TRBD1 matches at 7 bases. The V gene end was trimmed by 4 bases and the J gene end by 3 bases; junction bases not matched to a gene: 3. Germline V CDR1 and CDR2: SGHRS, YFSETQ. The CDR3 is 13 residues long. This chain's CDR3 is CASSAGGYYGYTF. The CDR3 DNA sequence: TGCGCCAGCAGCGCAGGGGGATACTATGGCTACACCTTC.

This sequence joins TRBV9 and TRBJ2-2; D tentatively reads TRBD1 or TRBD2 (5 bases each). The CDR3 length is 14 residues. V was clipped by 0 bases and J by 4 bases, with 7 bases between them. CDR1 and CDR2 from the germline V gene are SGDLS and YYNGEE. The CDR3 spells CASSVGGSTGELFF. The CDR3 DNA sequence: TGTGCCAGCAGCGTAGGGGGGAGCACCGGGGAGCTGTTTTTT.

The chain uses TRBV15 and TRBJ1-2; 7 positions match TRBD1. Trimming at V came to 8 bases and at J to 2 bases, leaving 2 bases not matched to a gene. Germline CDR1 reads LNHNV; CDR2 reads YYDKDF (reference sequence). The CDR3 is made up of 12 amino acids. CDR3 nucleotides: TGTGCCACCGCGACAGGGAACTATGGCTACACCTTC. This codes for CATATGNYGYTF.

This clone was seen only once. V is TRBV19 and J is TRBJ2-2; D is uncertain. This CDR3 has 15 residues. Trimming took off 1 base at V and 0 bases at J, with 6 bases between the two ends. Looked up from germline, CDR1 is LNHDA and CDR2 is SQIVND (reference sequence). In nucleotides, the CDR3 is TGTGCCAGTAGTATAGTTGGAGCGAACACCGGGGAGCTGTTTTTT. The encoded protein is CASSIVGANTGELFF.

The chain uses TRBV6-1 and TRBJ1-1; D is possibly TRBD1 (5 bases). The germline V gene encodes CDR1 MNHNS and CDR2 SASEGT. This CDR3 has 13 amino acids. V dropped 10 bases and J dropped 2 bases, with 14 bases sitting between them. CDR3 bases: TGTGCCACCCCAAGAAGGGGAAACACTGAAGCTTTCTTT. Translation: CATPRRGNTEAFF.

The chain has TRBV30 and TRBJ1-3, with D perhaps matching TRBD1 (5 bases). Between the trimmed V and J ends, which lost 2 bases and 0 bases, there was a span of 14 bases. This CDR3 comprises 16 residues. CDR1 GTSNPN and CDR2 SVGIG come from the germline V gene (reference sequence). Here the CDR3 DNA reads TGTGCCTGGAGTCGAGGGACCGCCAACTCTGGAAACACCATATATTTT. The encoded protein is CAWSRGTANSGNTIYF.

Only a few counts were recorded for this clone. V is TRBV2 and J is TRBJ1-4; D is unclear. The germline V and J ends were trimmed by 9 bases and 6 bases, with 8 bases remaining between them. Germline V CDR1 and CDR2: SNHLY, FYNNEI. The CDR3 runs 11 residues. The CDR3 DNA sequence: TGTGCCAGTGGCGCCTATGAAAAACTGTTTTTT. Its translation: CASGAYEKLFF.

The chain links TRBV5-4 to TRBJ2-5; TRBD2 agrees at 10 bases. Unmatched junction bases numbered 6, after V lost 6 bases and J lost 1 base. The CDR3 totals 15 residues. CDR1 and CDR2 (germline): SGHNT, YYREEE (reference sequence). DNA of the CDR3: TGTGCCAGCACCAAATTAGCGGGGGGCCAAGAGACCCAGTACTTC. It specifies CASTKLAGGQETQYF.

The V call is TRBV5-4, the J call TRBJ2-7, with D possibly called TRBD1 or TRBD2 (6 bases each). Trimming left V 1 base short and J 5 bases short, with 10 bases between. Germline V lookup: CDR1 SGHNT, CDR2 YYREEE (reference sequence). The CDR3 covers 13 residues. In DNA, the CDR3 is TGTGCCAGCAGCTTGAGGGGGGCCCACGAGCAGTACTTC. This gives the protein CASSLRGAHEQYF. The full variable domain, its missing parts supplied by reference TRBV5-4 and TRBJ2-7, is ETGVTQSPTHLIKTRGQQVTLRCSSQSGHNTVSWYQQALGQGPQFIFQYYREEENGRGNFPPRFSGLQFPNYSSELNVNALELDDSALYLCASSLRGAHEQYFGPGTRLTVT.

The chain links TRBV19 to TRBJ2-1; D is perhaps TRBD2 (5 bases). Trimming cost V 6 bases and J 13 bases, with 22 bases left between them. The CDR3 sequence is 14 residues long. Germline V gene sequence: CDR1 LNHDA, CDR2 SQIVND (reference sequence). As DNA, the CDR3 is TGTGCCAGTAGCCGACCTCTCAAAGACGGGGAACAGTTCTTC. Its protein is CASSRPLKDGEQFF.

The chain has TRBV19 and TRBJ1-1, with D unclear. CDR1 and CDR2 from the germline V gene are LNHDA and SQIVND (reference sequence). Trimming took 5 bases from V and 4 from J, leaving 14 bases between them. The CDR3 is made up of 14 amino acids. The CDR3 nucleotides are TGTGCCAGTAGTCCAGGATCCTCATCCACTGAAGCTTTCTTT. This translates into CASSPGSSSTEAFF.

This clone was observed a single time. The CDR3 is CASSHAEGYEQYF. The CDR3 DNA is TGTGCCAGCAGCCACGCGGAGGGCTACGAGCAGTACTTC. The chain has TRBV7-3 and TRBJ2-7; perhaps TRBD2 as D (6 bases). This CDR3 is built from 13 residues. The ends were cut back, 5 bases at V and 3 bases at J, with 11 bases in the middle. Looked up from germline, CDR1 is SGHTA and CDR2 is FQGTGA.

Written as DNA, the CDR3 is TGTGCCAGCAGCTTATCGCCGGGGGCCTCCTACAATGAGCAGTTCTTC. Translating gives CASSLSPGASYNEQFF. The V and J genes are TRBV7-2 and TRBJ2-1; tentatively, D is TRBD1 or TRBD2 (6 bases each). The CDR3 totals 16 residues. V was cut by 2 bases and J by 0 bases, with 11 bases left in between. In germline, CDR1 is SGHTA, CDR2 FQGNSA. Drawing the rest from reference TRBV7-2 and TRBJ2-1, the complete variable domain is GAGVSQSPSNKVTEKGKDVELRCDPISGHTALYWYRQSLGQGLEFLIYFQGNSAPDKSGLPSDRFSAERTGGSVSTLTIQRTQQEDSAVYLCASSLSPGASYNEQFFGPGTRLTVL.